This T cell receptor (beta chain) was obtained from a study of cytomegalovirus exposure and HLA in healthy donors (dated 2017 in TCRdb). In terms of the full investigation: According to an earlier analysis of several hundred of the donors, 150 million to 200 million T cells yielded 90 million to 130 million unique TCR beta sequences and about 300 Gb of sequence data. Across 300 to 500 genotyped donors of the cohort, an average of about 220,000 unique TCR beta nucleotide sequences per donor were sequenced, and 15% to 20% of those sequences were non-productive. Donor age, sex, ethnicity and CMV serostatus were compiled alongside the repertoire data. High-throughput TCR immunosequencing, statistical association of individual TCRs with disease status, and machine learning were combined to predict cytomegalovirus infection status. A later genetic analysis took genome-wide SNP genotypes for about 55% of the roughly 700 donors and used that subset as a discovery cohort. The later analysis used no new phenotypic data to find candidate immune exposures, relying instead on TCR beta sequences and their occurrence across donors. The study aimed to test whether signatures of past pathogen exposure could be identified by cataloging public T cell receptors. An early release that covered about 640 HLA-typed donors contained about 290 gigabases of sequencing data and 65 million to 100 million unique TCR sequences. The study used immunosequencing to profile the T cell repertoires of 666 subjects and linked those repertoires to cytomegalovirus serostatus. In a later analysis, previously published TCR beta repertoires from 550 to 700 donors were re-analyzed and high-resolution HLA genotyping was added so that TCR occurrence patterns could be studied. An earlier analysis of a few hundred of the donors applied high-throughput TCR beta sequencing to assess whether each TCR beta V gene segment acted as functional or pseudogenic. Typing coverage varied by locus: 629-630 donors for A, B, C, DRB1 and DQB1; roughly 560 for DQA1; more than 600 for DPA1; some 470 for DPB1. HLA typing included class I and class II loci at four-digit resolution. Among the roughly 400 genotyped donors, around 81% belonged to the genetic ancestry cluster associated with self-reported Caucasian donors. In addition to the first cohort of 500 to 850 subjects, a separate validation cohort of about 120 different subjects was used. Because of strong linkage in the cohort, four to six DR-DQ haplotypes were treated as single units for association and clustering. Every repertoire in the discovery cohort had been generated on one and the same sequencing platform.

Libraries came from the immunoSEQ multiplex PCR assay. For the multiplex PCR, a mixture combining 60 forward primers for TCR Vbeta segments and 13 reverse primers for TCR Jbeta segments was used. Amplification of the CDR3 region of rearranged TCR beta genes was performed with a multiplex PCR assay on genomic DNA. On the Illumina HiSeq System, the amplified TCR beta libraries were sequenced as 87-base-pair reads. From the authors' description of their analysis: In a later analysis, some 80 million unique TCR beta chains were counted across the 650 to 700 repertoires, and around 11 million of these chains were shared by at least two donors. Raw reads were error-corrected and collapsed into unique sequences with a nearest-neighbor algorithm that merged closely related sequences to remove PCR and sequencing errors. V, D and J gene segments were assigned by aligning CDR3 sequences to IMGT reference sequences. For a sequence to be retained, at least a six-nucleotide match to both a V gene segment and a J gene segment was required. Rearrangements were called productive when the CDR3 lacked stop codons and stayed in frame with V and J; all others were non-productive. CDR3 was defined according to IMGT convention as the region running from the second conserved V-encoded cysteine to the conserved J-encoded phenylalanine. In an earlier analysis of just under 600 of the donors, sequences lacking an unambiguous match to a single V gene segment were excluded. An earlier analysis of 587 of the donors classified V segments as functional when productive rearrangements were above 56.7% and as segregating when the standard deviation between donors was above 5%. A statistical classification framework was developed to diagnose cytomegalovirus status using the catalog of TCR beta chain sequences. In a later analysis, TCR nucleotide sequences were compared against IMGT/GENE-DB human TR gene sequences so that V and J genes could be assigned. Using the TCRdist pipeline, a later analysis assigned CDR3 sequences along with most-parsimonious VDJ recombination scenarios. In a later analysis, every TCR beta chain was defined by the combination of its CDR3 amino acid sequence and its V-gene family, and reads without a unique V-gene family were dropped. A later analysis removed 592 highly shared, low-generation-probability nucleotide sequences to deal with suspected cross-contamination and a sequencing artifact. In a later analysis, a clonal expansion index was calculated for each public chain from normalized within-repertoire ranks of inferred template counts. In a later analysis, generation probabilities were computed with a VDJ recombination model fitted to out-of-frame rearrangements, and the resulting probabilities were checked against IGoR. In a later analysis, TCR-TCR, TCR-HLA and TCR-CMV co-occurrence was scored with hypergeometric tests, and a repertoire-size bias correction was applied to TCR pairs. A later analysis estimated false discovery rates by permuting HLA or CMV assignments 20 times. In a later analysis, co-occurring TCRs were grouped using DBSCAN, with TCRdist sequence similarity added in when clustering inside HLA-allele-positive subsets. Repertoires with fewer than 30,000 or more than 120,000 public chains, plus five repertoires with anomalous nucleotide sharing, were excluded from co-occurrence clustering. Not all clones reach the TCRdb copy of this immuneACCESS table, which keeps in-frame sequences only. Checked studies attribute under half of the gap to unresolved V genes and leave the rest unexplained. The V and J calls and clone size come from that table; D and trimming were worked out from the DNA. The sample table lists about 180,000 clones, around 77% of them with a count of one. The ten largest clonotypes hold 2% to 2.5% of the sample.

The cohort was made up of roughly 670 healthy bone marrow donors. At the time of sampling, every cohort member was nominally healthy, though immune exposures that went unrecorded were likely present. The donor tested CMV seronegative and was one of the 352 seronegative cohort members. Every donor gave a peripheral blood sample, and the peripheral blood mononuclear cells from that sample were used for TCR beta sequencing. The Qiagen DNeasy Blood Extraction Kit was used to extract genomic DNA from the blood cell samples. In regard to this clone: Its antigen has not been determined. No base-level quality is on record; no much larger clone is a single base apart.

Study-wide findings and limitations: In a later analysis, HLA-associated TCR beta chains were found to be more clonally expanded and to have lower generation probabilities than equally common non-associated chains. In both the original and validation cohorts, the classifier was reported to diagnose cytomegalovirus status with high specificity and sensitivity. A later analysis associated 16,951 TCR beta sequences with specific HLA alleles at a false discovery rate of 0.05. According to a later analysis, most CMV-associated TCR beta chains appeared to be HLA-restricted, and the HLA associations seemed to be driven largely by CMV exposure. The presence/absence analyses assumed that sequencing depth was roughly uniform across donors, and that assumption may not be true. In a later analysis, TCR association rates were found to vary across HLA loci, with the most associated TCRs seen for DRB1 alleles and the fewest for HLA-C alleles. Linkage disequilibrium might explain the correlated functional status among segregating V segments, but an unknown experimental factor could not be ruled out. Across donors, most TCR sequences were observed very rarely, whereas some public TCRs were present in many individuals. In the study, 164 TCR beta chains were listed as associated with cytomegalovirus. A further reported finding was that TCR beta sequences accurately predicted the HLA-A and HLA-B alleles for most subjects in the first cohort. The sequencing pipeline was judged likely to have produced a cluster of highly shared sequence variants as a technical artifact. Broadly in line with IMGT annotations, most TCR beta V segments showed up in productive rearrangements about 90% or about 30% of the time in an earlier analysis of about 500 of the donors. In vitro tests confirmed that a few of the cytomegalovirus-associated TCR beta chains recognize cytomegalovirus antigens. A later genetic analysis reported fewer N-insertions in productive TCRs among donors in an Asian-associated ancestry cluster than the approximately 700-donor mean. According to a later analysis, parvovirus B19, influenza, CMV and Epstein-Barr virus appeared linked to several top co-occurrence clusters. When HLA alleles, especially DR and DQ, strongly co-occurred, attributing TCR associations to individual alleles was difficult. Only TCR beta chains were sequenced in this cohort, and the absence of alpha or paired-chain data limited detectable features. A later genetic analysis associated a missense DCLRE1C variant with V-gene and J-gene trimming of TCR beta chains, and an independent cohort replicated the association. Immune exposure information for the cohort was limited to CMV serostatus. Because some donors lacked HLA typing at each locus, the association tests relied only on the typed subset. Some IMGT-functional V segments, including TRBV6-2 and TRBV6-3, could not be told apart with the 87-base-pair reads, so those segments were excluded. The authors suggested that the approach could potentially be generalized to other disease states and immunological phenotypes. Because counts were too low, roughly 18 rarely observed V segments, including chromosome 9 orphons, were left out of the earlier analysis of some 600 of the donors.

From V the trimming removes 2 bases and from J it removes 5 bases, while the gene matches leave 6 bases of the junction unaccounted for. CDR1 and CDR2 are read off the germline V gene as MGHRA and YSYEKL. The CDR3 numbers 16 residues from cysteine through phenylalanine. The CDR3 DNA has 48 bases and is translated from base 1. The sample consisted of PBMCs. Recombination connected TRBV4-1 to TRBJ2-1, with 10 central nucleotides matching TRBD2. The sequence was obtained from a man aged 55 to 70 in good health and CMV-seronegative. The DNA reads as follows: TGCGCCAGCAGCCAATCTCTAGCGGGGGTTAACAATGAGCAGTTCTTC. Its coded protein is CASSQSLAGVNNEQFF.